The present T cell receptor (beta chain) was sequenced within a study of blood T cell repertoires in COVID-19. Trimming removed 3 bases from V and 5 bases from J; junction bases left unmatched: 3. This CDR3 region has 13 residues. The germline V gene encodes CDR1 LNHDA and CDR2 SQIVND (reference sequence). Sequencing used immunoSEQ multiplex PCR; TCRdb keeps in-frame clones, though not all of them. The profile shows hundreds of thousands of clones, around 89% of them singletons. The chain has TRBV19 and TRBJ2-5; 7 bases are shared with TRBD2. The source of this sequence is a woman between 25 and 40 years old with COVID-19, enrolled during active disease. The sample consisted of peripheral blood. The CDR3 DNA is TGTGCCAGTAGTATGGCAGCGGGGGAGACCCAGTACTTC. This codes for CASSMAAGETQYF.